One and the same sample provided the 21 T cell receptor beta chains below, sequenced in a study of OX40 agonist ivuxolimab in advanced cancers. The repertoire was sequenced with immunoSEQ multiplex PCR; TCRdb's copy has only in-frame clones and lacks some. The sample yields about 52,000 clones, 85% to 95% seen once. Material: CD4+ or CD8+ T cells sorted from blood, obtained in a trial of the OX40 agonist ivuxolimab. The source of these receptors is an adult with an advanced solid tumor such as melanoma, head and neck, liver or kidney cancer.

This clone was seen once. This chain connects TRBV2 to TRBJ2-1, with no clear D. This CDR3 contains 14 residues. From germline, CDR1 is SNHLY and CDR2 FYNNEI. The ends were cut back, 8 bases at V and 0 bases at J, with 11 bases in the middle. CDR3 nucleotide sequence: TGTGCCAGCGTGCACAGTTACTCCTACAATGAGCAGTTCTTC. Translating gives CASVHSYSYNEQFF.

This clone appeared once. This chain's CDR3 is CASSYGQGAGGELFF. In DNA form, the CDR3 reads TGTGCCAGCAGTTATGGACAGGGGGCGGGCGGGGAGCTGTTTTTT. The V gene is TRBV27, the J gene TRBJ2-2; 11 bases align to TRBD1. Losses at the gene ends were 4 bases for V and 7 bases for J; bases not matched to a gene: 5. This CDR3 has 15 residues. Germline loops: CDR1 MNHEY, CDR2 SMNVEV (reference sequence).

This chain joins TRBV27 and TRBJ2-2, with no clear D. Germline V gene sequence: CDR1 MNHEY, CDR2 SMNVEV (reference sequence). Between the trimmed V and J ends, which lost 7 bases and 5 bases, there was a span of 14 bases. There are 14 residues in the CDR3. In DNA form, the CDR3 reads TGTGCCAGCACCGGCGAGACACCGACCGGGGAGCTGTTTTTT. This codes for CASTGETPTGELFF.

The rearrangement uses TRBV29-1 and TRBJ2-1; TRBD1 is a possible D gene (5 bases). CDR3 length: 13 residues. Germline V gene sequence: CDR1 SQVTM, CDR2 ANQGSEA. V was cut by 1 base and J by 9 bases, with 13 bases left in between. The CDR3 region is CSVEVDSSIEQFF. In DNA form, the CDR3 reads TGCAGCGTTGAAGTAGACAGTTCCATTGAGCAGTTCTTC.

The chain joins TRBV4-3 to TRBJ2-7; a possible D gene is TRBD1 (5 bases). V was cut by 0 bases and J by 3 bases, with 15 bases left in between. The CDR3 loop spans 16 amino acids. Germline lookup yields CDR1 LGHNA and CDR2 YSLEER. The CDR3 nucleotides are TGCGCCAGCAGCCAAGATCGGACATTGCCGTACTACGAGCAGTACTTC. This codes for CASSQDRTLPYYEQYF.

The V call is TRBV4-1, the J call TRBJ2-1, with D possibly TRBD1 on 5 matching bases. The V end was cut by 0 bases, the J end by 6 bases, with 15 bases between. Germline CDR1 and CDR2: MGHRA and YSYEKL. The CDR3 runs 16 residues. This CDR3 is CASSQDGQGWGNEQFF. Written as DNA, the CDR3 is TGCGCCAGCAGCCAAGATGGGCAGGGTTGGGGCAATGAGCAGTTCTTC.

The rearrangement joins TRBV10-3 to TRBJ2-5, with a weak D call TRBD1 (6 bases). V dropped 3 bases and J dropped 4 bases, with 12 bases sitting between them. Germline V gives CDR1 ENHRY, CDR2 SYGVKD. The CDR3 length is 14 residues. For the CDR3, the DNA is TGTGCCATCAGTGATACAGGGATGACAGAGACCCAGTACTTC. Residues: CAISDTGMTETQYF.

The chain recombines TRBV27 with TRBJ1-1, with TRBD1 matching 7 bases. The CDR3 is made up of 15 amino acids. Germline CDR1 MNHEY, CDR2 SMNVEV (reference sequence). V lost 5 bases and J lost 0; bases outside the gene matches: 6. The DNA of the CDR3 is TGTGCCAGCAGTGCCCGACAGGGAATGAACACTGAAGCTTTCTTT. It is translated as CASSARQGMNTEAFF.

This clone has just one count. This sequence joins TRBV7-2 and TRBJ2-7, with TRBD1 matching 9 bases. Germline assignment: CDR1 SGHTA and CDR2 FQGNSA. The CDR3 consists of 14 residues. V gave up 3 bases and J gave up 2 bases; unmatched junction bases: 2. CDR3 nucleotide sequence: TGTGCCAGCAGCTTCGACAGGGGGGCCTACGAGCAGTACTTC. Protein sequence: CASSFDRGAYEQYF. Full variable domain (missing parts from reference TRBV7-2 and TRBJ2-7): GAGVSQSPSNKVTEKGKDVELRCDPISGHTALYWYRQSLGQGLEFLIYFQGNSAPDKSGLPSDRFSAERTGGSVSTLTIQRTQQEDSAVYLCASSFDRGAYEQYFGPGTRLTVT.

For the CDR3, the DNA is TGTGCCAGCAGCCTCTTGGGGACGGGGCAAGAGACCCAGTACTTC. Translated: CASSLLGTGQETQYF. The V call is TRBV9, the J call TRBJ2-5; the D gene could be TRBD1 or TRBD2 (5 bases each). V lost 4 bases, J lost 2 bases, and 15 bases lay in between. The CDR3 consists of 15 residues. Per germline, CDR1 SGDLS and CDR2 YYNGEE.

V usage is TRBV13 and J usage is TRBJ2-1; unclear D gene. Germline lookup yields CDR1 PRHDT and CDR2 FYEKMQ (reference sequence). V was trimmed by 4 bases and J by 7 bases, leaving 8 bases between them. CDR3 length: 12 residues. CDR3 DNA sequence: TGTGCCAGCAGCTCTCGAAGGAATGAGCAGTTCTTC. Encoded protein: CASSSRRNEQFF.

This chain uses TRBV14 with TRBJ2-7, with TRBD2 identical over 13 bases. The CDR3 runs 15 residues. V gave up 4 bases and J gave up 3 bases; unmatched junction bases: 3. Germline V gene sequence: CDR1 SGHDN, CDR2 FVKESK. Here the CDR3 reads CASSLGLAGVYEQYF. As DNA, the CDR3 is TGTGCCAGCAGCCTCGGACTAGCGGGAGTCTACGAGCAGTACTTC.

DNA for the CDR3: TGCGCCAGCAGCCCCCTGGGGAACACTGAAGCTTTCTTT. Its translation: CASSPLGNTEAFF. The rearrangement joins TRBV5-1 to TRBJ1-1; D not resolved. With 4 bases removed from V and 1 base from J, the gap between germline ends came to 8 bases. The CDR3 has 13 residues. CDR1 and CDR2 (germline): SGHRS, YFSETQ.

The V gene is TRBV11-1, the J gene TRBJ2-7; D unresolved. Germline V CDR1 and CDR2: SGHAT, FQDESV (reference sequence). There are 14 residues in the CDR3. Trimming left V 0 bases short and J 6 bases short, with 12 bases between. The CDR3 loop is CASSLAQVKGEQYF. CDR3 bases: TGTGCCAGCAGCTTAGCGCAGGTCAAGGGCGAGCAGTACTTC.

The chain couples TRBV2 to TRBJ1-5; perhaps TRBD1 as D (5 bases). Germline loops: CDR1 SNHLY, CDR2 FYNNEI. The CDR3 is 15 residues long. With 7 bases removed from V and 4 bases from J, the gap between germline ends came to 17 bases. This CDR3 reads CASTMGPWGNQPQHF. In DNA, the CDR3 is TGTGCCAGCACTATGGGCCCCTGGGGGAATCAGCCCCAGCATTTT. Based on the CDR3 plus reference TRBV2 and TRBJ1-5, the full variable domain is EPEVTQTPSHQVTQMGQEVILRCVPISNHLYFYWYRQILGQKVEFLVSFYNNEISEKSEIFDDQFSVERPDGSNFTLKIRSTKLEDSAMYFCASTMGPWGNQPQHFGDGTRLSIL.

CDR3 nucleotide sequence: TGTGCCAGCAGCTTGGGCAGGGTCGAAGCATCTGCTGGAAACACCATATATTTT. Its protein product is CASSLGRVEASAGNTIYF. The chain carries TRBV11-2 and TRBJ1-3, with a possible D match to TRBD1 (5 bases). The CDR3 contains 18 residues. V was trimmed by 3 bases and J by 2 bases, leaving 20 bases between them. CDR1 is SGHAT and CDR2 is FQNNGV in the germline V gene.

The chain is built from TRBV15 and TRBJ2-1; D remains unclear. CDR1 LNHNV and CDR2 YYDKDF come from the germline V gene (reference sequence). Trimming shortened V by 6 bases and J by 5 bases, and 8 bases separated the two germline ends. The CDR3 covers 12 residues. The CDR3 DNA reads TGTGCCACCAGTCGGGCGGACAATGAGCAGTTCTTC. It codes for CATSRADNEQFF.

J is TRBJ2-3 and V is TRBV7-9, with TRBD2 identical over 12 bases. The CDR3 length is 18 residues. Germline assignment: CDR1 SEHNR and CDR2 FQNEAQ (reference sequence). J was trimmed by 4 bases and V by 3 bases; bases with no gene match: 11. The CDR3 DNA is TGTGCCAGCAGCTTCGGGAGGGGACTAGCGGGTTTGGCAGATACGCAGTATTTT. Amino acid sequence: CASSFGRGLAGLADTQYF. The full variable domain, completed using reference TRBV7-9 and TRBJ2-3, is DTGVSQNPRHKITKRGQNVTFRCDPISEHNRLYWYRQTLGQGPEFLTYFQNEAQLEKSRLLSDRFSAERPKGSFSTLEIQRTEQGDSAMYLCASSFGRGLAGLADTQYFGPGTRLTVL.

The chain uses TRBV27 and TRBJ2-7, with a tentative D call TRBD2 (5 bases). The CDR3 is 13 residues long. V was pared by 6 bases and J by 2 bases, with 11 bases between. Germline V gene lookup returns CDR1 MNHEY and CDR2 SMNVEV (reference sequence). Here the CDR3 DNA reads TGTGCCAGCAGCCTGGGAGTTACCTACGAGCAGTACTTC. Its translation is CASSLGVTYEQYF.

This clone was counted once. V is TRBV15 and J is TRBJ1-1; D perhaps matches TRBD1 (5 bases). The CDR3 covers 13 residues. Trimming removed 4 bases at V and 6 bases at J, with 12 bases between. Germline values: CDR1 LNHNV, CDR2 YYDKDF (reference sequence). In nucleotides, the CDR3 is TGTGCCACCAGCAACCCCCCGGGGCCTGAAGCTTTCTTT. This sequence encodes CATSNPPGPEAFF.

This clone was detected only once. This chain connects TRBV27 to TRBJ1-5; no clear D gene. CDR1 is MNHEY, CDR2 SMNVEV, per germline (reference sequence). The CDR3 is 13 amino acids. The V gene lost 5 bases and the J gene lost 8 bases, with 13 bases spanning the gap. This chain's CDR3 is CASSHQAGEPQHF. The CDR3 DNA sequence: TGTGCCAGCAGTCATCAAGCGGGAGAGCCCCAGCATTTT.